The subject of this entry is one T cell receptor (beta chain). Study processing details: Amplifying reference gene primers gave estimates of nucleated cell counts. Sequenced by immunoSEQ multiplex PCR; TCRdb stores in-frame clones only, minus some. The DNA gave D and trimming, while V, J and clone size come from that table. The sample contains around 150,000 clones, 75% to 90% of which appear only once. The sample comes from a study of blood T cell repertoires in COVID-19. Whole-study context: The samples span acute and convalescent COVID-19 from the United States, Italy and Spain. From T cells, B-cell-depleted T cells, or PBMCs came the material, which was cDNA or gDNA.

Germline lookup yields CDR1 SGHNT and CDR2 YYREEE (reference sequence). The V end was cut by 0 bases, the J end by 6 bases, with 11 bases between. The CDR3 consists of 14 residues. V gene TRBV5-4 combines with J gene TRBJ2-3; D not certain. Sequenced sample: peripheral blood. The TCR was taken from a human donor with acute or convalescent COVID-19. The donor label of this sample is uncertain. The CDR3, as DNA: TGTGCCAGCAGCTTGGTTGGCTCCGGGGATACGCAGTATTTT. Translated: CASSLVGSGDTQYF.